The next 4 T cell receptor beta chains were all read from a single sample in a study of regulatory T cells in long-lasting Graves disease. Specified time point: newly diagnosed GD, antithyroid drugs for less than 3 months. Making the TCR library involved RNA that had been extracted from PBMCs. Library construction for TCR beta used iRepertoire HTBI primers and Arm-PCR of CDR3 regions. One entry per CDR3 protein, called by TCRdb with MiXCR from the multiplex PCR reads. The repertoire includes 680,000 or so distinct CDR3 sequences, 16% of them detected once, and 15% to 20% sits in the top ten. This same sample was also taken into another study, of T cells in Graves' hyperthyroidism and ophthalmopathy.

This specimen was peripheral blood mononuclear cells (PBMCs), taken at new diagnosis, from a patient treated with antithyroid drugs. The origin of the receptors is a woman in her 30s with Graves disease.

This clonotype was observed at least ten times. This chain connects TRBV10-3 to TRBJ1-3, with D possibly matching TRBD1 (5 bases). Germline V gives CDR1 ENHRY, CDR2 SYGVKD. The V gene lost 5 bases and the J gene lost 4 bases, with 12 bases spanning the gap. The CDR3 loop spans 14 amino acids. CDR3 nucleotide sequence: TGTGCCATCAGTCGAACGACAGTCGGAAACACCATATATTTT. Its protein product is CAISRTTVGNTIYF.

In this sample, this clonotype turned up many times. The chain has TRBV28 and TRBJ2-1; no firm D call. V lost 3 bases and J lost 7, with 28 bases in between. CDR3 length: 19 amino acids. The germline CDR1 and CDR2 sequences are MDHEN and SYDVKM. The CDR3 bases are TGTGCCAGCAGTTTTAACGGCAGGTCGTCTATTAGAGGAGCTAATGAGCAGTTCTTC. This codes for CASSFNGRSSIRGANEQFF.

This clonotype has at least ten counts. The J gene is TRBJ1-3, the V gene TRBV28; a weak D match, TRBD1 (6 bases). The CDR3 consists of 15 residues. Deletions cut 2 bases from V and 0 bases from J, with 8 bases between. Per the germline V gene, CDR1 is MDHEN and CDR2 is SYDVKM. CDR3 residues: CASSLDRFSGNTIYF. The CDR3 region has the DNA TGTGCCAGCAGTTTAGACAGGTTCTCTGGAAACACCATATATTTT.

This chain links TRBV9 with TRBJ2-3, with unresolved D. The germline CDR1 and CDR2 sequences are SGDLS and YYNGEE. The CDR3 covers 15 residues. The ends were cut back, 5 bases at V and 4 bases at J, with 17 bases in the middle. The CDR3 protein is CASREGPSGSDTQYF. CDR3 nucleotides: TGTGCCAGCAGAGAAGGGCCCTCGGGCTCAGATACGCAGTATTTT.